These 24 T cell receptor beta chains were all obtained from the same sample, sequenced in a study of blood T cell repertoires in COVID-19. TCRdb keeps only in-frame clones here, not all; method: immunoSEQ multiplex PCR. Of over 65,000 clones listed, over 70% were seen once; the top ten hold approximately 1%. The sequenced sample consisted of peripheral blood. These receptors all come from a human donor in a cohort sampled during active COVID-19.

The chain carries TRBV7-9 and TRBJ2-1, with D maybe TRBD2 (6 bases). Trimming took 2 bases from V and 1 from J, leaving 12 bases between them. The CDR3 is 16 residues long. CDR1 is SEHNR, CDR2 FQNEAQ, per germline (reference sequence). The CDR3 region is CASSLRREWSYNEQFF. The CDR3 DNA reads as TGTGCCAGCAGCTTAAGGAGGGAATGGTCCTACAATGAGCAGTTCTTC.

The rearrangement links TRBV28 to TRBJ2-3; 7 bases are shared with TRBD1. The CDR3 loop spans 16 amino acids. Germline V gene sequence: CDR1 MDHEN, CDR2 SYDVKM. The V and J ends lost 1 base and 4 bases, in that order; junction bases with no gene match: 8. DNA of the CDR3: TGTGCCAGCAGTTTATTTCCCAGGACAGGCCCAGATACGCAGTATTTT. This encodes CASSLFPRTGPDTQYF.

The chain is built from TRBV18 and TRBJ1-2; possible D gene TRBD1, 6 bases. This CDR3 has 17 amino acids. V lost 2 bases and J 0 bases, leaving 16 bases between the germline ends. CDR1 and CDR2 from the germline V gene are KGHSH and LQKENI. The CDR3 loop is CASSPDGRGSSNYGYTF. DNA of the CDR3: TGTGCCAGCTCACCAGATGGCAGGGGCTCTTCTAACTATGGCTACACCTTC.

The genes are TRBV7-3 and TRBJ2-1; 7 bases fit TRBD1. CDR3 length: 17 amino acids. Unmatched junction bases numbered 15, after V lost 6 bases and J lost 4 bases. Germline V CDR1 and CDR2: SGHTA, FQGTGA. CDR3 nucleotides: TGTGCCAGCAGTCCAGGGGACAGCCCCTCCCTTTACAATGAGCAGTTCTTC. Encoded protein: CASSPGDSPSLYNEQFF.

The chain combines TRBV7-9 with TRBJ2-4; 13 bases fit TRBD2. The CDR3 contains 18 residues. In germline, CDR1 is SEHNR, CDR2 FQNEAQ (reference sequence). Trimming cost V 5 bases and J 3 bases; bases outside gene matches: 10. CDR3 protein: CASSPPFRLAGGKNIQYF. The CDR3 DNA reads TGTGCCAGCAGCCCACCCTTTAGACTAGCGGGGGGCAAAAACATTCAGTACTTC.

The gene calls are TRBV5-1 and TRBJ2-7; tentatively, D is TRBD2 (5 bases). Trimming cost V 2 bases and J 5 bases, with 17 bases left between them. The CDR3 spans 15 residues. CDR1 is SGHRS, CDR2 YFSETQ, per germline. The CDR3 DNA follows: TGCGCCAGCAGCTTCGCCAGCGGCGCAGACCACGAGCAGTACTTC. Translated: CASSFASGADHEQYF.

The chain couples TRBV7-2 to TRBJ2-1; TRBD2 matches 8 bases. The CDR3 is 13 residues long. CDR1 is SGHTA and CDR2 is FQGNSA in the germline V gene. The V gene end was trimmed by 1 base and the J gene end by 12 bases; junction bases not matched to a gene: 5. This CDR3 is CASSLESGGRQFF. The CDR3 nucleotides are TGTGCCAGCAGCTTAGAGTCGGGAGGGAGGCAGTTCTTC. Full variable domain (missing parts from reference TRBV7-2 and TRBJ2-1): GAGVSQSPSNKVTEKGKDVELRCDPISGHTALYWYRQSLGQGLEFLIYFQGNSAPDKSGLPSDRFSAERTGGSVSTLTIQRTQQEDSAVYLCASSLESGGRQFFGPGTRLTVL.

The V gene is TRBV2, the J gene TRBJ2-3, with a tentative D call TRBD2 (5 bases). Germline V gene lookup returns CDR1 SNHLY and CDR2 FYNNEI. The length of the CDR3 is 14 residues. Trimming removed 4 bases at V and 5 bases at J, with 13 bases between. CDR3 sequence: CASSAISARDTQYF. The CDR3 DNA reads TGTGCCAGCAGTGCGATTAGCGCGAGAGATACGCAGTATTTT.

As DNA, the CDR3 is TGTGCCAGCAGCGTAGCTGATACAAGTCAGCCCCAGCATTTT. It is translated as CASSVADTSQPQHF. V gene TRBV9 combines with J gene TRBJ1-5, with D unresolved. Trimming shortened V by 0 bases and J by 6 bases, and 10 bases separated the two germline ends. The germline gives CDR1 SGDLS, CDR2 YYNGEE. This CDR3 contains 14 residues.

This clone has just a few counts. The chain recombines TRBV28 with TRBJ2-7; 13 bases agree with TRBD2. V lost 2 bases, J lost 1 base, and 5 bases stayed unmatched. The CDR3 is 17 amino acids. Germline CDR1 reads MDHEN; CDR2 reads SYDVKM. The CDR3 nucleotides are TGTGCCAGCAGTTTAGGGGGACTAGCGGGACCTTCCTACGAGCAGTACTTC. Translation: CASSLGGLAGPSYEQYF.

The V gene is TRBV25-1, the J gene TRBJ2-3; 10 bases align to TRBD2. CDR3 size: 17 residues. Germline lookup yields CDR1 MGHDK and CDR2 SYGVNS. J was trimmed by 4 bases and V by 3 bases; bases with no gene match: 10. The CDR3 coding sequence is TGTGCCAGCAGTGAGGCATTAGCGGGAGGTCGTGCAGATACGCAGTATTTT. Protein product: CASSEALAGGRADTQYF.

The chain has TRBV2 and TRBJ2-1, with 7 bases fitting TRBD1. The length of the CDR3 is 12 residues. V was pared by 4 bases and J by 6 bases, with 0 bases of the junction left unmatched. The germline V gene has CDR1 SNHLY and CDR2 FYNNEI. The CDR3 nucleotides are TGTGCCAGCAGTGGACAGGGCAATGAGCAGTTCTTC. Translating it yields CASSGQGNEQFF.

V gene TRBV10-3 combines with J gene TRBJ2-2; TRBD2 agrees at 11 bases. V trimming: 6 bases; J trimming: 5 bases; junction bases outside the gene matches: 2. The CDR3 sequence is 14 residues long. Germline assignment: CDR1 ENHRY and CDR2 SYGVKD. For the CDR3, the DNA is TGTGCCATCAGCCTAGCGGGAGGTACCGGGGAGCTGTTTTTT. Translating gives CAISLAGGTGELFF.

The chain recombines TRBV5-4 with TRBJ2-2, with 8 bases lining up with TRBD2. V shed 4 bases, J shed 1 base, and the junction held 9 bases outside the gene matches. CDR1 is SGHNT and CDR2 is YYREEE in the germline V gene (reference sequence). This CDR3 contains 17 residues. The CDR3 DNA reads as TGTGCCAGCAGCCACCCGCTGGCGGGAGGGAACACCGGGGAGCTGTTTTTT. This gives the protein CASSHPLAGGNTGELFF. Drawing the rest from reference TRBV5-4 and TRBJ2-2, the complete variable domain is ETGVTQSPTHLIKTRGQQVTLRCSSQSGHNTVSWYQQALGQGPQFIFQYYREEENGRGNFPPRFSGLQFPNYSSELNVNALELDDSALYLCASSHPLAGGNTGELFFGEGSRLTVL.

The chain is built from TRBV24-1 and TRBJ1-5; 10 nucleotides align to TRBD1. CDR1 and CDR2 (germline): KGHDR, SFDVKD. This CDR3 is 14 amino acids long. Losses at the gene ends were 5 bases for V and 7 bases for J; bases not matched to a gene: 4. DNA of the CDR3: TGTGCCACCAGTGCGACAGGGGGCGGGCAGCCCCAGCATTTT. Translated: CATSATGGGQPQHF.

CDR3 in DNA: TGTGCCAGTAGTATTCCTCGAACTATGGGTGCCAATCAGCCCCAGCATTTT. Translating gives CASSIPRTMGANQPQHF. This chain joins TRBV19 and TRBJ1-5; D not resolved. Germline loops: CDR1 LNHDA, CDR2 SQIVND (reference sequence). The CDR3 is made up of 17 amino acids. The V end was cut by 3 bases, the J end by 3 bases, with 18 bases between.

This rearrangement joins TRBV2 to TRBJ2-3; D is possibly TRBD2 (6 bases). This CDR3 is built from 15 residues. Trimming took off 2 bases at V and 1 base at J, with 10 bases between the two ends. The V gene's germline CDR1 is SNHLY and CDR2 FYNNEI. The CDR3 here is CASSESGVGTDTQYF. The CDR3 coding sequence is TGTGCCAGCAGTGAATCGGGAGTGGGCACAGATACGCAGTATTTT.

The CDR3 sequence is CASSLGLESISYEQYF. CDR3 coding DNA: TGTGCCAGCAGCTTAGGCTTGGAGTCTATCTCCTACGAGCAGTACTTC. This chain links TRBV7-2 with TRBJ2-7; D not certain. Germline assignment: CDR1 SGHTA and CDR2 FQGNSA. V lost 1 base and J 0 bases, leaving 13 bases between the germline ends. This CDR3 region has 16 residues.

The rearrangement links TRBV6-5 to TRBJ2-3; weak D call: TRBD2 (6 bases). Germline V gene lookup returns CDR1 MNHEY and CDR2 SVGAGI. The V end was cut by 7 bases, the J end by 4 bases, with 12 bases between. This CDR3 comprises 13 residues. The CDR3 region is CASTRRVADTQYF. The CDR3 DNA reads TGTGCCAGCACTAGGAGGGTTGCAGATACGCAGTATTTT.

The chain is built from TRBV29-1 and TRBJ1-1, with 8 bases matching TRBD1. CDR3 length equals 12 residues. With 4 bases clipped from V and 4 bases from J, the junction kept 2 bases outside the gene matches. Germline-derived CDR1 and CDR2 are SQVTM and ANQGSEA. This CDR3 reads CSVGTGPTEAFF. CDR3 nucleotide sequence: TGCAGCGTTGGGACAGGGCCCACTGAAGCTTTCTTT.

This chain joins TRBV5-5 and TRBJ2-1; 11 nucleotides agree with TRBD2. CDR1 is SGHKS, CDR2 YYEKEE, per germline (reference sequence). This CDR3 contains 15 residues. J was trimmed by 6 bases and V by 0 bases; bases with no gene match: 2. In DNA, the CDR3 is TGTGCCAGCAGCTTGGGACTAGCGGGATTCAATGAGCAGTTCTTC. Translated, it gives CASSLGLAGFNEQFF.

The count of this clone is one. The chain carries TRBV11-2 and TRBJ1-6; maybe TRBD1 (6 bases). The germline V gene has CDR1 SGHAT and CDR2 FQNNGV. V lost 1 base and J lost 1, with 17 bases in between. The CDR3 has 19 amino acids. Here the CDR3 DNA reads TGTGCCAGCAGCTTAGCCCCGGGGGGGGGCTGGTCCTATAATTCACCCCTCCACTTT. The encoded protein is CASSLAPGGGWSYNSPLHF.

J is TRBJ1-1 and V is TRBV5-1; D perhaps matches TRBD1 (6 bases). CDR3 length: 15 amino acids. The germline V gene has CDR1 SGHRS and CDR2 YFSETQ. V lost 0 bases and J 8 bases, leaving 17 bases between the germline ends. CDR3 loop: CASSLETGLVGEAFF. The CDR3 nucleotides read TGCGCCAGCAGCTTGGAGACAGGACTAGTAGGGGAAGCTTTCTTT.

The V gene is TRBV6-6, the J gene TRBJ1-1; no definite D call. The CDR3 loop spans 13 amino acids. Trimming shortened V by 0 bases and J by 5 bases, and 7 bases separated the two germline ends. In germline, CDR1 is MNHNY, CDR2 SVGAGI (reference sequence). CDR3 DNA: TGTGCCAGCAGTTACTCAGGGAGGACTGAAGCTTTCTTT. It translates to CASSYSGRTEAFF.